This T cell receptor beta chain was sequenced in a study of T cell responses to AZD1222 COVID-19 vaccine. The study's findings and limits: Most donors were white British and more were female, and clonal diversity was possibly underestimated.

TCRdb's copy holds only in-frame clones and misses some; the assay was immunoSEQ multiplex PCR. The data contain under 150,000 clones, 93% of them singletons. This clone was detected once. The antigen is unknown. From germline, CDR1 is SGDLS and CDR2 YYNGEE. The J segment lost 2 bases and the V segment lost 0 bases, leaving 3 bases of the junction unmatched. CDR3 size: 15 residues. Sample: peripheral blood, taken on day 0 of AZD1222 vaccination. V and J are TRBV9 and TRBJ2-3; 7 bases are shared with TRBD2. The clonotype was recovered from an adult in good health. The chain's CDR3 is CASSVVGTNTDTQYF. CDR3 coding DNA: TGTGCCAGCAGCGTAGTGGGGACTAACACAGATACGCAGTATTTT.